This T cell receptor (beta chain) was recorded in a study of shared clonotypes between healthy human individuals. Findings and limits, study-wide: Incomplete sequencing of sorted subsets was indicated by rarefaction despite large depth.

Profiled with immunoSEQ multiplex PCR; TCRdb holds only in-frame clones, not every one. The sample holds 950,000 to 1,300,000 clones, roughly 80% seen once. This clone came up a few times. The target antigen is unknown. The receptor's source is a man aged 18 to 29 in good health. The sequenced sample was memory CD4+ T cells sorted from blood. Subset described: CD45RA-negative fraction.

The CDR3 DNA reads as TGTGCCACCGGTGCTGATTCCTACGAGCAGTACTTC. The encoded protein is CATGADSYEQYF. The chain couples TRBV5-4 to TRBJ2-7; D gene uncertain. Per germline, CDR1 SGHNT and CDR2 YYREEE (reference sequence). This CDR3 is 12 amino acids long. The V and J ends lost 9 bases and 1 base respectively, with 11 bases between them.